These 14 T cell receptor beta chains came from one sample sequenced in a study of blood T cells in healthy people across ages. A sample-barcoded 5' primer and a J-beta primer mix were used in a second PCR of about 7 to 11 cycles. TCRdb itself ran the 5' RACE reads through MiXCR, one entry per CDR3 protein. Of 1.5 million to 2 million distinct CDR3 sequences listed, about 50% are singletons. The sequenced sample consisted of blood. The receptor source for this set is a woman aged 40 to 50 in good health.

This clonotype has more than one count but fewer than ten. The chain uses TRBV7-2 and TRBJ2-1; no firm D call. Deletions cut 3 bases from V and 6 bases from J, with 9 bases between. CDR1 is SGHTA and CDR2 is FQGNSA in the germline V gene. CDR3 length equals 13 residues. CDR3 protein: CASSLISRNEQFF. The CDR3 nucleotides read TGTGCCAGCAGCTTGATTAGCCGCAATGAGCAGTTCTTC.

The genes are TRBV27 and TRBJ2-1; no definite D call. CDR3 length equals 13 residues. Germline values: CDR1 MNHEY, CDR2 SMNVEV (reference sequence). V lost 3 bases to trimming and J lost 2 bases, with 5 bases between them. The CDR3 coding sequence is TGTGCCAGCAGTTTCTTGACCTACAATGAGCAGTTCTTC. Its translation: CASSFLTYNEQFF.

The gene calls are TRBV28 and TRBJ2-5; the D is unclear. Germline V gene sequence: CDR1 MDHEN, CDR2 SYDVKM. V dropped 3 bases and J dropped 7 bases, with 12 bases sitting between them. The CDR3 is 13 amino acids. The CDR3 reads CASSLSGPRTQYF. The DNA for the CDR3 is TGTGCCAGCAGTTTGTCCGGGCCTCGGACCCAGTACTTC. The variable domain in full, with the rest retrieved from reference TRBV28 and TRBJ2-5, is DVKVTQSSRYLVKRTGEKVFLECVQDMDHENMFWYRQDPGLGLRLIYFSYDVKMKEKGDIPEGYSVSREKKERFSLILESASTNQTSMYLCASSLSGPRTQYFGPGTRLLVL.

V usage is TRBV28 and J usage is TRBJ2-7; D perhaps matches TRBD1 (6 bases). Germline-derived CDR1 and CDR2 are MDHEN and SYDVKM. Trimming stripped 2 bases from V and 0 bases from J, with 14 bases between. The CDR3 totals 16 residues. CDR3 protein: CASSLNQGPSSYEQYF. The CDR3 nucleotides read TGTGCCAGCAGTTTAAATCAGGGGCCATCCTCCTACGAGCAGTACTTC.

This clonotype was seen only a few times. This sequence joins TRBV10-3 and TRBJ2-3, with TRBD1 identical over 10 bases. This CDR3 comprises 14 residues. The V gene end was trimmed by 8 bases and the J gene end by 0 bases; junction bases not matched to a gene: 2. Germline V gives CDR1 ENHRY, CDR2 SYGVKD. CDR3 sequence: CAIGTGASTDTQYF. In DNA form, the CDR3 reads TGTGCCATCGGGACAGGGGCTAGCACAGATACGCAGTATTTT.

The rearrangement joins TRBV4-1 to TRBJ2-1; D is possibly TRBD2 (6 bases). With 8 bases removed from V and 9 bases from J, the gap between germline ends came to 11 bases. The CDR3 is 11 amino acids. Germline lookup yields CDR1 MGHRA and CDR2 YSYEKL. As DNA, the CDR3 is TGCGCCAGCCGGGAGCAGGCTGAGCAGTTCTTC. The encoded protein is CASREQAEQFF.

V gene TRBV19 combines with J gene TRBJ1-2; tentatively, D is TRBD1 (6 bases). Germline CDR1 is LNHDA and CDR2 is SQIVND (reference sequence). This CDR3 comprises 13 residues. The V end was cut by 7 bases, the J end by 3 bases, with 12 bases between. CDR3 residues: CASKGGADYGYTF. As DNA, the CDR3 is TGTGCCAGTAAAGGGGGGGCTGACTATGGCTACACCTTC.

The rearrangement joins TRBV11-3 to TRBJ2-4; no reliable D call. The CDR3 runs 16 residues. The V gene's germline CDR1 is SGHNT and CDR2 YENEEA. V lost 0 bases, J lost 1 base, and 10 bases lay in between. CDR3 residues: CASSLDTEHAKNIQYF. CDR3 DNA: TGTGCCAGCAGCTTAGACACCGAGCACGCCAAAAACATTCAGTACTTC.

The V and J genes are TRBV2 and TRBJ2-5; D may be TRBD2 (6 bases). The end of the DNA aligns better with TRBJ2-7, so the J call may be wrong. From germline, CDR1 is SNHLY and CDR2 FYNNEI. The CDR3 has 15 amino acids. CDR3 protein: CASSRGLEGLYEQYF. The CDR3 DNA is TGTGCCAGCAGTCGGGGTTTGGAGGGCCTATACGAGCAGTACTTC.

V and J are TRBV3-1 and TRBJ2-1, with 13 bases matching TRBD2. Germline CDR1 LGHDT, CDR2 YNNKEL (reference sequence). Trimming took 1 base from V and 6 from J; bases not matched to a gene: 9. There are 18 residues in the CDR3. CDR3 sequence: CASSQGQLLAGGLNEQFF. CDR3 in DNA: TGTGCCAGCAGCCAAGGCCAGTTACTAGCGGGGGGGCTCAATGAGCAGTTCTTC.

The chain couples TRBV5-6 to TRBJ2-7; maybe TRBD1 (6 bases). V dropped 0 bases and J dropped 0 bases, with 10 bases sitting between them. Germline lookup yields CDR1 SGHDT and CDR2 YYEEEE. CDR3 length equals 15 residues. The CDR3 spells CASSLADSASYEQYF. The CDR3 DNA sequence: TGTGCCAGCAGCTTGGCGGACAGTGCCTCCTACGAGCAGTACTTC. The full variable domain, completed using reference TRBV5-6 and TRBJ2-7, is DAGVTQSPTHLIKTRGQQVTLRCSPKSGHDTVSWYQQALGQGPQFIFQYYEEEERQRGNFPDRFSGHQFPNYSSELNVNALLLGDSALYLCASSLADSASYEQYFGPGTRLTVT.

The rearrangement links TRBV6-4 to TRBJ2-3, with D possibly called TRBD1 or TRBD2 (5 bases each). Trimming left V 0 bases short and J 6 bases short, with 13 bases between. Looked up from germline, CDR1 is MRHNA and CDR2 is SNTAGT. This CDR3 region has 15 residues. The CDR3 sequence is CASSDSRGAFDTQYF. The CDR3 DNA reads as TGTGCCAGCAGTGACTCGAGAGGGGCCTTCGATACGCAGTATTTT.

This clonotype came up a few times. This chain joins TRBV5-1 and TRBJ2-5; the match to TRBD2 covers 8 bases. V lost 6 bases to trimming and J lost 3 bases; unmatched junction nucleotides: 7. CDR3 length: 14 residues. Germline-derived CDR1 and CDR2 are SGHRS and YFSETQ. This chain's CDR3 is CASKLVAGKETQYF. In DNA, the CDR3 is TGCGCCAGCAAACTGGTAGCGGGGAAAGAGACCCAGTACTTC.

The chain is built from TRBV12-3 or TRBV12-4 and TRBJ2-5; 11 positions match TRBD2. V was pared by 7 bases and J by 5 bases, with 15 bases of the junction left unmatched. The CDR3 has 17 residues. The CDR3 coding sequence is TGTGCCAGCACCCTGCAGACTAGCGGGGCGAAGCAGGAGACCCAGTACTTC. Residues: CASTLQTSGAKQETQYF.